The T cell receptor (beta chain) described here comes from a study of cytomegalovirus exposure and HLA in healthy donors. Notes on the study in general: With later analysis, a missense DCLRE1C variant became linked to TCR beta V- and J-gene trimming. A later analysis linked some 17,000 TCR beta sequences to HLA alleles at 0.05 false discovery rate.

Both 60 Vbeta primers and 13 Jbeta primers went into the PCR. Per the original data handling: A later analysis tallied about 80 million unique TCR beta chains, about 9.9 million of them shared. Clones were read by immunoSEQ multiplex PCR, and TCRdb kept only the in-frame ones, dropping some. Clone size and V and J calls were adopted from that table, with D and trimming inferred from the DNA. This sample has more than 150,000 clones; 65% to 80% occur once, and the top ten carry 2% to 2.5%. As regards this clone: The antigen remains unidentified.

V was clipped by 5 bases and J by 0 bases; unmatched bases: 7. Germline CDR1 is LNHDA and CDR2 is SQIVND (reference sequence). The CDR3 is 16 amino acids. The chain carries TRBV19 and TRBJ2-1, with 7 bases identical to TRBD1. The TCR sequence derives from a woman aged 25 to 39 in good health and CMV-seropositive. The sample comprised PBMCs. CDR3 amino acids: CASSYRGRSSYNEQFF. In nucleotides, the CDR3 is TGTGCCAGTAGTTACAGGGGCCGTAGCTCCTACAATGAGCAGTTCTTC.